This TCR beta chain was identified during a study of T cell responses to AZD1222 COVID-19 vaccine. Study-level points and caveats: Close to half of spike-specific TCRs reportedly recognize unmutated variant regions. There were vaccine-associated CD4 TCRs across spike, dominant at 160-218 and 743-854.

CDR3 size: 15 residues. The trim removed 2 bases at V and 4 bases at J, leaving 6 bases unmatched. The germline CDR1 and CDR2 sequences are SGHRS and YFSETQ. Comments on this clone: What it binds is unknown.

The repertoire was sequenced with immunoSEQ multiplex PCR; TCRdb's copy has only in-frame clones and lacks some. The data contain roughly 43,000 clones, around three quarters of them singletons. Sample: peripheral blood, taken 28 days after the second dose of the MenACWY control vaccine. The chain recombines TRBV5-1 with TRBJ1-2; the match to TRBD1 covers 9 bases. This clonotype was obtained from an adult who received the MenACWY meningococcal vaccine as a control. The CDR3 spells CASSLGTGTGYGYTF. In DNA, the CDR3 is TGCGCCAGCAGCTTAGGGACAGGGACAGGCTATGGCTACACCTTC.